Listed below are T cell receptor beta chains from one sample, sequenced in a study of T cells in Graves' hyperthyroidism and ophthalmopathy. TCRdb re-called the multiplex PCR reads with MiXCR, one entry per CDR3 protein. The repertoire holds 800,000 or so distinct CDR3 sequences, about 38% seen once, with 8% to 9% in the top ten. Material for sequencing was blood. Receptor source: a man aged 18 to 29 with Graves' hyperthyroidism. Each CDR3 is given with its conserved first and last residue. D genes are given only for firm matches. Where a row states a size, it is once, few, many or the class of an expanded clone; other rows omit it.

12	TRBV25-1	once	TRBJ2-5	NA	TGTGCCAGCACGGGACTCGACGAGACCCAGTACTTC	CASTGLDETQYF
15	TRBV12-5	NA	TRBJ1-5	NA	TGTGCTAGTGGACTCGGACAAAGCACCATTCAGCCCCAGCATTTT	CASGLGQSTIQPQHF
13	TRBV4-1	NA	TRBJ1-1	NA	TGCGCCAGCAGCCAAACCAAGAACACTGAAGCTTTCTTT	CASSQTKNTEAFF
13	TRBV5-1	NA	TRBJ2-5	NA	TGCGCCAGCAGATCGGTACCCGAGGAGACCCAGTACTTC	CASRSVPEETQYF
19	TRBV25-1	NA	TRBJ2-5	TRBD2	TGTGCCAGCAGTTACCCTGGAGGGACTAGCGGGAGCTGGGGAGAGACCCAGTACTTC	CASSYPGGTSGSWGETQYF
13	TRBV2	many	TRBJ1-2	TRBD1	TGTGCCACTTCTACAGGGGCCCACTATGGCTACACCTTC	CATSTGAHYGYTF
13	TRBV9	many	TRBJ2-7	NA	TGTGCCAGCAGCGCGTCGTCGGTGGGCGAGCAGTACTTC	CASSASSVGEQYF
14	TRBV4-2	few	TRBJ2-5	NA	TGTGCCAGCAGCTTTCAGTCGGGCAGGGAGACCCAGTACTTC	CASSFQSGRETQYF
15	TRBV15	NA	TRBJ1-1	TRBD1	TGTGCCACCAGCAGAGAAGGTGGGACAGACACTGAAGCTTTCTTT	CATSREGGTDTEAFF
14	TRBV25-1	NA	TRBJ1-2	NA	TGTGCCAGCAGTGCCAACAGGGACAACTATGGCTACACCTTC	CASSANRDNYGYTF
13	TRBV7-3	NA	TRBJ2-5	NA	TGTGCCAGCAGCGAGGGGGACCAAGAGACCCAGTACTTC	CASSEGDQETQYF
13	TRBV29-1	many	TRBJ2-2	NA	TGCAGCGTTTTCCGCCCTAACACCGGGGAGCTGTTTTTT	CSVFRPNTGELFF
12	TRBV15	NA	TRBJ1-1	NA	TGTGCCACCAGCAGAGGAGTATCTGGAGCTTTCTTT	CATSRGVSGAFF
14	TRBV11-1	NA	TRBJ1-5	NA	TGTGCCAGCAACCAAGAGGGGTGGGCGCAGCCCCAGCATTTT	CASNQEGWAQPQHF
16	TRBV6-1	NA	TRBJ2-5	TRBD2	TGTGCCAGCAGGTCCCCAACTAGCGGGAGTCGGGAGACCCAGTACTTC	CASRSPTSGSRETQYF
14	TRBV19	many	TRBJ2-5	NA	TGTGCCAGTAGATCCCGCCCAGGGGAGGAGACCCAGTACTTC	CASRSRPGEETQYF
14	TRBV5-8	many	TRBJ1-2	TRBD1	TGTGCCAGCAGCTTGGGGACAGGGACTAGCGGCTACACCTTC	CASSLGTGTSGYTF
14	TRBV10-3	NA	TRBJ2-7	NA	TGTGCCAGCAATCCGGACAGATTGTCTTCCGAGCAGTACTTC	CASNPDRLSSEQYF
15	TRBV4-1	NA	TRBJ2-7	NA	TGCGCCAGCAGCCAAGAGCGAGGACCGACCTACGAGCAGTACTTC	CASSQERGPTYEQYF
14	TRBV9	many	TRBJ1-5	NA	TGTGCCAGCAGTGTGGAGGGTAGCAATCAGCCCCAGCATTTT	CASSVEGSNQPQHF
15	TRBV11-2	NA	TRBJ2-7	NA	TGTGCCAGCAGCTTAGTGACGGGGTACTCCTACGAGCAGTACTTC	CASSLVTGYSYEQYF
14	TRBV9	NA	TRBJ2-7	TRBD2	TGTGCCAGCAGCGTAGATCCGAGCGGGGACGAGCAGTACTTC	CASSVDPSGDEQYF
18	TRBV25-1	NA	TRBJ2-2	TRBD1	TGTGCCAGCAGTGAAATAGGTGTGACAGGGATATTCCCCGGGGAGCTGTTTTTT	CASSEIGVTGIFPGELFF
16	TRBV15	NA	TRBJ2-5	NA	TGTGCCACCAGCAGAGGCCGGATGGGGAACCAAGAGACCCAGTACTTC	CATSRGRMGNQETQYF
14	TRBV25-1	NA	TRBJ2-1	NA	TGTGCCAGCAGTGAATCCTACGCCGGGGATGAGCAGTTCTTC	CASSESYAGDEQFF
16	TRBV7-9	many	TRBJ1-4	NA	TGTGCCAGCAGCTCTATGGGCATAGGGCCTAATGAAAAACTGTTTTTT	CASSSMGIGPNEKLFF
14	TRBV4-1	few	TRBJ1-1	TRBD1	TGCGCCAGCAGCCAATGGGACAGGGACACTGAAGCTTTCTTT	CASSQWDRDTEAFF
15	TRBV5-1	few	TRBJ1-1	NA	TGCGCCAGCAGCTTGGAGGTCGGACAGAACACTGAAGCTTTCTTT	CASSLEVGQNTEAFF
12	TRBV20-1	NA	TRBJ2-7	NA	TGCAGTGCTCCCGGCCTGGGCTACGAGCAGTACTTC	CSAPGLGYEQYF
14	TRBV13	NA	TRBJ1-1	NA	TGTGCCAGCAGCCTCAGTTTAAGTAGCCGGGTAGCTTTCTTT	CASSLSLSSRVAFF
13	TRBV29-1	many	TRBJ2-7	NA	TGCAGCGTTGAAATCGGATGGAACCGCGAGCAGTACTTC	CSVEIGWNREQYF
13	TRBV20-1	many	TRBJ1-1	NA	TGCAGTGCCGCACAATCAGGCAGCACTGAAGCTTTCTTT	CSAAQSGSTEAFF
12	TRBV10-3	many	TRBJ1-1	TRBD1	TGTGCCATCGGACAGGGGCTAACTGAAGCTTTCTTT	CAIGQGLTEAFF
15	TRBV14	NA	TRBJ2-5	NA	TGTGCCAGCAGCCACAAATCCCGGGGGCAAGAGACCCAGTACTTC	CASSHKSRGQETQYF
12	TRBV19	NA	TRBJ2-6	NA	TGTGGAGGGGCCGCCGGGGCCAACGTCCTGACTTTC	CGGAAGANVLTF
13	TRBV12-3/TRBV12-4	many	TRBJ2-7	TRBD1	TGTGCCAGCAGCGCACAGGGGTTCGACGAGCAGTACTTC	CASSAQGFDEQYF
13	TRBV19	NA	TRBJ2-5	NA	TGTGCCAGTAGTATAGATCGGCCTTTTACCCAGTACTTC	CASSIDRPFTQYF
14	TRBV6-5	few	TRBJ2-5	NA	TGTGCCAGCAGTTACTCGGGGTACCAAGAGACCCAGTACTTC	CASSYSGYQETQYF
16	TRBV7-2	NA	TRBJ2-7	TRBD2	TGTGCCAGCAGCTCGGGGACTAGCGGGAGGGCCTACGAGCAGTACTTC	CASSSGTSGRAYEQYF
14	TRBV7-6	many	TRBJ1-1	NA	TGTGCCAGCAGCCCCAAATTCGGGAACACTGAAGCTTTCTTT	CASSPKFGNTEAFF
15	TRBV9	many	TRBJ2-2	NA	TGTGCCAGCAGAAGAGGGGGACGAAACACCGGGGAGCTGTTTTTT	CASRRGGRNTGELFF
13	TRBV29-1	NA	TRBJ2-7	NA	TGCAGCGTTGAAGGCTTGGATGGCTACGAGCAGTACTTC	CSVEGLDGYEQYF